These 5 T cell receptor beta chains were sequenced from one sample in a study of T cells in Graves' hyperthyroidism and ophthalmopathy. What was amplified from RNA transcripts were TCR beta CDR3 regions. HTBI primers were used for first-round RT-PCR of the TCR CDR3. TCRdb reprocessed the multiplex PCR reads with MiXCR, giving one entry per CDR3 protein. This sample has 700,000 or so distinct CDR3 sequences, with about 17% found just once. Sequenced sample: blood. These TCRs come from a man aged 18 to 35 with Graves' hyperthyroidism.

V usage is TRBV12-5 and J usage is TRBJ2-1; 12 bases agree with TRBD1. The CDR3 spans 17 residues. Germline assignment: CDR1 LGHNT and CDR2 FRNRAP. With V trimmed by 1 base and J by 8 bases, 9 bases remained unmatched. The CDR3 region has the DNA TGTGCTAGTGGTTTGGAACCGGGACAGGGGGCGCGTCATGAGCAGTTCTTC. Protein sequence: CASGLEPGQGARHEQFF.

The V gene is TRBV14, the J gene TRBJ1-2; 7 nucleotides agree with TRBD1. The CDR3 has 14 amino acids. Trimming took 3 bases from V and 4 from J; bases not matched to a gene: 5. Germline CDR1 is SGHDN and CDR2 is FVKESK. CDR3 sequence: CASSQIGQAYGYTF. In DNA form, the CDR3 reads TGTGCCAGCAGCCAGATTGGACAGGCCTATGGCTACACCTTC.

This clonotype was found many times. The rearrangement uses TRBV19 and TRBJ2-7; the match to TRBD1 covers 11 bases. Germline loops: CDR1 LNHDA, CDR2 SQIVND (reference sequence). V was pared by 4 bases and J by 6 bases, with 11 bases of the junction left unmatched. This CDR3 is 16 amino acids long. The CDR3 nucleotides read TGTGCCAGTAGTACCGGATACCTCGGGACAGGGGGCGAGCAGTACTTC. It specifies CASSTGYLGTGGEQYF.

This clonotype appeared many times. The V gene is TRBV28, the J gene TRBJ1-2; D is possibly TRBD1 (6 bases). V was shortened by 4 bases and J by 8 bases, with 14 bases between the two germline ends. The CDR3 is 13 amino acids. Germline CDR1 reads MDHEN; CDR2 reads SYDVKM. The CDR3 spells CASSSGGAWGYTF. The CDR3 nucleotides read TGTGCCAGCAGTTCCGGGGGCGCTTGGGGCTACACCTTC.

This clonotype was observed many times. The chain joins TRBV2 to TRBJ1-2; D is unclear. Germline V gene data show CDR1 as SNHLY and CDR2 as FYNNEI. Trimming pared 7 bases from V and 0 bases from J, leaving 18 bases between. CDR3 length: 16 residues. Here the CDR3 reads CASTTQTTGANYGYTF. CDR3 nucleotides: TGTGCCAGCACCACTCAGACCACCGGGGCTAACTATGGCTACACCTTC.